The 13 T cell receptor beta chains in this list originate from one sample, sequenced in a study of siplizumab effects on memory and regulatory T cells. The method was immunoSEQ multiplex PCR; TCRdb's version includes in-frame clones alone and lacks a portion of them. Among about 85,000 clones listed, 85% to 95% were seen once. The sequenced sample was CD8+ T cells sorted from blood. These receptors were obtained from a human donor in good health.

This sequence joins TRBV11-2 and TRBJ1-4; tentatively, D is TRBD1 (6 bases). In germline, CDR1 is SGHAT, CDR2 FQNNGV. This CDR3 has 16 residues. V was clipped by 0 bases and J by 7 bases, with 15 bases between them. The CDR3 region has the DNA TGTGCCAGCAGCTTAGATTACCGGGGGGCGAGTGAAAAACTGTTTTTT. It translates to CASSLDYRGASEKLFF.

The V gene is TRBV6-6, the J gene TRBJ2-1, with D hard to call. Germline loops: CDR1 MNHNY, CDR2 SVGAGI (reference sequence). This CDR3 has 13 residues. V lost 2 bases and J lost 8, with 10 bases in between. As DNA, the CDR3 is TGTGCCAGCAGTTACGGCGAAATCGATGAGCAGTTCTTC. It translates to CASSYGEIDEQFF.

The J gene is TRBJ1-5, the V gene TRBV6-1; D uncertain. CDR3 size: 17 residues. Germline-derived CDR1 and CDR2 are MNHNS and SASEGT. V shed 0 bases and J shed 8 bases, with 20 bases lying between them. CDR3 coding DNA: TGTGCCAGCAGTGAAGCATTTTCCCCACAGAGATTTGAGCCCCAGCATTTT. Translated: CASSEAFSPQRFEPQHF.

The V call is TRBV9, the J call TRBJ2-7; D perhaps matches TRBD2 (5 bases). Germline CDR1 and CDR2: SGDLS and YYNGEE. The CDR3 length is 14 residues. Trimming pared 0 bases from V and 4 bases from J, leaving 11 bases between. The CDR3 bases are TGTGCCAGCAGCGTAGCAGCGGACGAATACGAGCAGTACTTC. It translates to CASSVAADEYEQYF.

CDR3 in amino acids: CSVVFVYQETQYF. The DNA for the CDR3 is TGCAGCGTTGTCTTTGTGTACCAAGAGACCCAGTACTTC. The rearrangement links TRBV29-1 to TRBJ2-5; D unclear. The CDR3 extends over 13 amino acids. From germline, CDR1 is SQVTM and CDR2 ANQGSEA. The V end lost 4 bases, the J end lost 0 bases, and 9 bases lay between the germline ends.

The gene calls are TRBV27 and TRBJ2-7, with 8 bases lining up with TRBD1. The J segment lost 2 bases and the V segment lost 6 bases, leaving 12 bases of the junction unmatched. Germline CDR1 and CDR2: MNHEY and SMNVEV (reference sequence). The CDR3 is 16 amino acids. The CDR3 DNA reads TGTGCCAGCAGGTCATCACCGGGACAGGTTGCCTACGAGCAGTACTTC. It encodes CASRSSPGQVAYEQYF.

The rearrangement uses TRBV10-2 and TRBJ2-7; D possibly matches TRBD1 or TRBD2 (6 bases each). CDR1 WSHSY and CDR2 SAAADI come from the germline V gene. The CDR3 runs to 13 residues. The V end was cut by 2 bases, the J end by 5 bases, with 10 bases between. The CDR3 here is CASSETGRHEQYF. The CDR3 nucleotides read TGCGCCAGCAGTGAGACAGGGAGGCACGAGCAGTACTTC.

The CDR3 loop reads CAGYTGVTEAFF. For the CDR3, the DNA is TGTGCCGGATATACAGGGGTCACTGAAGCTTTCTTT. The gene calls are TRBV2 and TRBJ1-1; 7 positions match TRBD1. Germline values: CDR1 SNHLY, CDR2 FYNNEI. V lost 11 bases to trimming and J lost 4 bases; unmatched junction nucleotides: 7. This CDR3 comprises 12 residues.

The J gene is TRBJ2-7, the V gene TRBV15, with a tentative D call TRBD1 (5 bases). The CDR3 is 16 residues long. The germline V and J ends were trimmed by 1 base and 0 bases, with 13 bases remaining between them. CDR1 is LNHNV, CDR2 YYDKDF, per germline (reference sequence). This chain's CDR3 is CATSRVPGSLSYEQYF. CDR3 nucleotide sequence: TGTGCCACCAGCAGAGTCCCAGGGTCCCTCTCCTACGAGCAGTACTTC. The full variable domain, completed using reference TRBV15 and TRBJ2-7, is DAMVIQNPRYQVTQFGKPVTLSCSQTLNHNVMYWYQQKSSQAPKLLFHYYDKDFNNEADTPDNFQSRRPNTSFCFLDIRSPGLGDTAMYLCATSRVPGSLSYEQYFGPGTRLTVT.

The chain employs TRBV9 and TRBJ2-7; D is ambiguous. Trimming removed 1 base from V and 1 base from J, with 9 bases in between. Per germline, CDR1 SGDLS and CDR2 YYNGEE. This CDR3 spans 14 amino acids. Here the CDR3 DNA reads TGTGCCAGCAGCGTATCACACGGGTCCTACGAGCAGTACTTC. It translates to CASSVSHGSYEQYF.

The J gene is TRBJ2-1, the V gene TRBV6-1, with 7 nucleotides matching TRBD1. Losses at the gene ends were 5 bases for V and 6 bases for J; bases not matched to a gene: 10. Germline V gene data show CDR1 as MNHNS and CDR2 as SASEGT. This CDR3 contains 15 residues. In nucleotides, the CDR3 is TGTGCCAGCAGTTCCCCTAGGACAGGCAGCAATGAGCAGTTCTTC. This translates into CASSSPRTGSNEQFF.

The V gene is TRBV2, the J gene TRBJ1-1; D is unclear. V dropped 6 bases and J dropped 0 bases, with 17 bases sitting between them. This CDR3 is 16 amino acids long. CDR1 and CDR2 from the germline V gene are SNHLY and FYNNEI. The CDR3 protein is CASRAWLQNLNTEAFF. The CDR3 DNA reads as TGTGCCAGCAGAGCCTGGCTACAAAACCTGAACACTGAAGCTTTCTTT.

The chain has TRBV10-3 and TRBJ2-1; TRBD1 matches at 7 bases. The germline gives CDR1 ENHRY, CDR2 SYGVKD. V lost 1 base to trimming and J lost 1 base; unmatched junction nucleotides: 7. This CDR3 contains 17 residues. In DNA, the CDR3 is TGTGCCATCAGTGAGTTATGGACAGGAACTTCCTACAATGAGCAGTTCTTC. As protein: CAISELWTGTSYNEQFF.